This T cell receptor beta chain was sequenced for a study of radiation and T cells in renal cell carcinoma. Notes on the study in general: Without pretreatment biopsies, baseline tumor clonotype presence was undetermined.

Concerning this clone: Its antigen remains unknown.

Generated by immunoSEQ multiplex PCR, the TCRdb table keeps only in-frame clones and is missing some. Found here are about 49,000 clones, around 83% of them singletons; the top ten hold 25% to 35%. The length of the CDR3 is 17 residues. Trimming at V came to 5 bases and at J to 4 bases, leaving 14 bases not matched to a gene. CDR1 and CDR2 from the germline V gene are SNHLY and FYNNEI. This sample's time point: baseline pretreatment blood. Treatment here: 15 Gy SBRT to primary tumor, nephrectomy 4 weeks later. This clonotype was obtained from a woman aged 70-85 years with renal cell carcinoma. J is TRBJ2-3 and V is TRBV2; TRBD1 agrees at 8 bases. The specimen was blood, collected from a patient whose treatment included radiotherapy and nephrectomy. DNA for the CDR3: TGTGCCAGCAGTTTCGACAGGGGTGTTGTTGAAGCAGATACGCAGTATTTT. It translates to CASSFDRGVVEADTQYF.